This TCR beta chain was identified during a study of tumor and adjacent non-tumor tissue in lung cancer (dated by TCRdb to the late 2010s). In terms of the full investigation: The cohort included around twelve adenocarcinoma, 2 squamous cell carcinoma and 1 small cell lung cancer patients. Ages among the 15 or so patients ranged from about 31 to 80 years, there were about ten men and 5 women, and disease was at TNM stage I to III. A total of some 130,000,000 productive TCRbeta reads were generated by sequencing, corresponding to an average of about 4.2 million reads per sample. The study compared bulk TCRbeta repertoires from lung tumor tissue and matched distant non-tumor lung tissue of approximately 15 lung cancer patients. TCRbeta CDR3 sequencing was performed on thirty paired specimens, with one tumor sample and one normal lung sample collected per patient.

Library preparation used multiplex PCR. The sequencer listed for this sample is Illumina HiSeq 2500. TCRbeta libraries were built by three rounds of nested PCR using primers (Table S4), following protocols modified from ARM-PCR. Before sequencing, PCR products in the 200-500 bp range were cut out of the gel and cleaned up using the QIAquick gel extraction kit. In the authors' own workflow: Trimmomatic was used to clean the reads, FLASH was used to merge the reads into complete CDR3 sequences, and MiTCR was used to assign the reads to V(D)J germline segments. VDJtools was used to compute clonal diversity as the inverse Simpson's index. In-frame sequences lacking a premature stop codon were counted as productive reads. The public sequencing data were trimmed at Q25 with fastp and processed into clonotypes with MiXCR by TCRdb, which kept only in-frame beta chains. Rows are combined by CDR3 protein, so each entry shows the most common genes and DNA. TCRdb, rather than the study authors, made the V and J calls. The sample has over 40,000 distinct CDR3 sequences on record, about 70% of them singletons. The top ten hold over 20% of the sample.

CDR1 and CDR2 were assigned from the germline V gene as MDHEN and SYDVKM. The CDR3 sequence holds 19 residues, the cysteine and phenylalanine included. The CDR3 DNA has 57 bases and is translated from base 1. RNA was isolated from bulk, unsorted tissue, and RNA quality was assessed with a NanoDrop ND-1000 and an Agilent 2100. Normal lung samples were distant non-tumor tissue taken more than 3 cm from the tumor edge. Newly diagnosed lung cancer patients without prior chemotherapy who had been admitted for thoracic surgery in China between August and November 2014 were enrolled as donors. Patients with previous radiotherapy or chemotherapy, or with another concurrent cancer, were excluded from the study. Surgical tissue pieces of about 1-2.2 cm3 were preserved in RNAlater solution and stored at -80 °C until use. About this clonotype: There is no known antigen for this receptor. One end of the junction fails to match germline, which may point to a read error.

The full study reports these points: Peripheral blood was not sequenced, so blood TCRbeta repertoires in these lung cancer patients were not examined. Neither the sequencing platform nor unique molecular identifiers are named or mentioned anywhere in the methods. With only approximately 15 patients in the cohort, the authors noted that larger samples and more detailed clinical data are needed. A significantly larger cumulative share of the repertoire was made up by the top 100 clones in normal lung than in tumor tissue. TCR diversity was significantly higher in younger patients, and higher tumor TCR diversity was associated with shorter overall and disease-free survival. TCR diversity (inverse Simpson) was significantly higher in tumor than in normal lung tissue (approximately 440 vs 150, P = 0.0075, Mann-Whitney U test).

Sequenced input: distant non-tumor lung tissue. The source of this sequence is a woman aged 55-70 years with non-small cell lung cancer. The chain is made from TRBV28 and TRBJ1-5; 5 matching bases give a weak D call of TRBD1. The CDR3 protein sequence reads: CASSFTVPQGWVEDQHQHF. The DNA is as follows: TGTGCCAGCAGCTTTACTGTCCCTCAGGGTTGGGTGGAAGATCAGCACCAGCATTTT.